Listed below are T cell receptor beta chains from one sample, sequenced in a study of naive and memory T cell subsets. TCRdb called the UMI-ligation and nested PCR reads again in MiXCR, with one record for every CDR3 protein. The table lists about 150,000 distinct CDR3 sequences, approximately 17% of them singletons. What was sequenced was naive CD4+ T cells from blood. All receptors derive from a human donor in good health. The CDR3 runs from the conserved cysteine through the conserved F or W. The D gene is left open where the match is weak. Part of the rows lack a size; the others show once, few, many or a class for expanded clones.

D	V	size	J	DNA	CDR3
NA	TRBV2	few	TRBJ2-3	TGTGCCAGCAGTGGAGTTAATGCAGATACGCAGTATTTT	CASSGVNADTQYF
NA	TRBV18	NA	TRBJ2-3	TGTGCCAGCTCACCCGCTGGCCCAGATACGCAGTATTTT	CASSPAGPDTQYF
NA	TRBV7-9	few	TRBJ1-1	TGTGCCAGCAGCTACGTGGGGGGAGCTTTCTTT	CASSYVGGAFF
TRBD2	TRBV5-1	few	TRBJ2-3	TGCGCCAGCAGTAGGGGAGGGAGTGAAGATACGCAGTATTTT	CASSRGGSEDTQYF
NA	TRBV5-6	few	TRBJ1-5	TGTGCCAGCAGCGCTTCCCGGGGCCCCAATCAGCCCCAGCATTTT	CASSASRGPNQPQHF
TRBD2	TRBV5-1	few	TRBJ2-2	TGCGCCAGCAGCTTGGGCGGGAGTAACACCGGGGAGCTGTTTTTT	CASSLGGSNTGELFF
NA	TRBV4-1	NA	TRBJ2-4	TGCGCCAGCAGCCAAGATCCGTACGGAAACATTCAGTACTTC	CASSQDPYGNIQYF
TRBD2	TRBV5-1	few	TRBJ2-3	TGCGCCAGCAGCTTGACCCCTAGCGGGGGGGATACGCAGTATTTT	CASSLTPSGGDTQYF
NA	TRBV20-1	NA	TRBJ2-2	TGCAGTGCTAGTATACTAGTTAACGCCGGGGAGCTGTTTTTT	CSASILVNAGELFF
NA	TRBV10-3	few	TRBJ1-4	TGTGCCATCAGACCCGATAGGGGCAATGAAAAACTGTTTTTT	CAIRPDRGNEKLFF
TRBD2	TRBV20-1	NA	TRBJ2-1	TGCAGTGCTAGAGCCCACATGGGGACTAGTCGCAATGAGCAGTTCTTC	CSARAHMGTSRNEQFF
NA	TRBV15	NA	TRBJ1-4	TGTGCCACCAGCCCGCGACAGTTTGCAACTAATGAAAAACTGTTTTTT	CATSPRQFATNEKLFF
TRBD2	TRBV6-5	NA	TRBJ2-3	TGTGCCAGCAGTTACGGACTAGGCAGAAATACGCAGTATTTT	CASSYGLGRNTQYF
NA	TRBV4-1	few	TRBJ2-3	TGCGCCAGCAGCATAGGCCCCAGGGTTGGTTTCCCAGATACGCAGTATTTT	CASSIGPRVGFPDTQYF
NA	TRBV20-1	many	TRBJ2-2	TGCAGTGCCACGAGGGGAATAATGGGCGGGGAGCTGTTTTTT	CSATRGIMGGELFF
NA	TRBV6-2/TRBV6-3	few	TRBJ2-5	TGTGCCAGCAGTTACTCGAGGAGGGGGCTTGGAGAAGAGACCCAGTACTTC	CASSYSRRGLGEETQYF
TRBD2	TRBV7-8	few	TRBJ2-5	TGTGCCAGCAGCACGAGACTAGCGGGAGGGCCGTACCAAGAGACCCAGTACTTC	CASSTRLAGGPYQETQYF
TRBD1	TRBV6-5	many	TRBJ2-4	TGTGCCAGCAGTCCCTGGGACAGGAAAAACATTCAGTACTTC	CASSPWDRKNIQYF
NA	TRBV4-1	few	TRBJ1-1	TGCGCCAGCAGCCAGCTCGCAGGGGTGAAAGCTTTCTTT	CASSQLAGVKAFF
NA	TRBV5-6	many	TRBJ2-5	TGTGCCAGCAGCTTGGTCATCATCCAAGAGACCCAGTACTTC	CASSLVIIQETQYF
NA	TRBV12-3/TRBV12-4	NA	TRBJ2-2	TGTGCCAGCAGGAAGTACTCGAACACCGGGGAGCTGTTTTTT	CASRKYSNTGELFF
NA	TRBV7-9	few	TRBJ2-5	TGTGCCAGCAGCCTACAGGGCATCCAAGAGACCCAGTACTTC	CASSLQGIQETQYF
NA	TRBV9	NA	TRBJ2-2	TGTGCCAGCAGCGTAGATGAACGGCCCGGGGAGCTGTTTTTT	CASSVDERPGELFF
NA	TRBV5-1	few	TRBJ1-1	TGCGCCAGCAGCTTGGACAACCGGCGCCAGCACCGGAACACTGAAGCTTTCTTT	CASSLDNRRQHRNTEAFF
NA	TRBV7-9	few	TRBJ2-5	TGTGCCAGCAGCTTATTGCCTGCTTGGGGAGAGACCCAGTACTTC	CASSLLPAWGETQYF
TRBD2	TRBV5-1	few	TRBJ2-2	TGCGCCAGCAGCGAACTAGCGGGAGGTTCCGGGGAGCTGTTTTTT	CASSELAGGSGELFF
NA	TRBV7-2	NA	TRBJ2-1	TGTGCCAGCAGCTTAGAAGCAGGCTACAATGAGCAGTTCTTC	CASSLEAGYNEQFF
NA	TRBV7-2	NA	TRBJ2-2	TGTGCCAGCAGCTTAAGCGGATTAACCGGGGAGCTGTTTTTT	CASSLSGLTGELFF
NA	TRBV20-1	NA	TRBJ1-1	TGCAGTGCTAGAAATGACAGGTTGAACACTGAAGCTTTCTTT	CSARNDRLNTEAFF
NA	TRBV10-1	NA	TRBJ2-2	TGCGCCAGCACCCGATCCCAGGGCGGCGGGGAGCTGTTTTTT	CASTRSQGGGELFF
TRBD2	TRBV3-1	many	TRBJ2-1	TGTGCCAGCAGCCCAGCCTTAAGCGGGAGGGCCGTATATAATGAGCAGTTCTTC	CASSPALSGRAVYNEQFF
TRBD2	TRBV7-2	NA	TRBJ2-3	TGTGCCAGCAGCTTAAATAGCGGGAGGGCCGCAGATACGCAGTATTTT	CASSLNSGRAADTQYF
TRBD2	TRBV3-1	NA	TRBJ2-3	TGTGCCAGCAGCCCTTCGGCGGGAGTGGATACGCAGTATTTT	CASSPSAGVDTQYF
NA	TRBV6-4	NA	TRBJ2-3	TGTGCCAGCAGTGACCAGGGATCCGATACGCAGTATTTT	CASSDQGSDTQYF
NA	TRBV5-1	NA	TRBJ2-3	TGCGCCAGCAGCTTGGCTACTTTGAGCACAGATACGCAGTATTTT	CASSLATLSTDTQYF
TRBD2	TRBV11-3	few	TRBJ2-1	TGTGCCAGCAGCGGCGGGAGTGATATCTCCTACAATGAGCAGTTCTTC	CASSGGSDISYNEQFF
NA	TRBV20-1	few	TRBJ2-2	TGCAGTGCTAGAGCTCGACCAGGAGCTGGCGGGGAGCTGTTTTTT	CSARARPGAGGELFF
NA	TRBV15	NA	TRBJ2-1	TGTGCCACCAGCAAGTCCAGGGAGAGGAATGAGCAGTTCTTC	CATSKSRERNEQFF
TRBD2	TRBV5-1	NA	TRBJ2-5	TGCGCCAGCAGCTTGACGGGACTAGCGATTGAGACCCAGTACTTC	CASSLTGLAIETQYF
NA	TRBV19	NA	TRBJ2-7	TGTGCCAGTAGTATAGATCTGGGTGAAGCTGAGCAGTACTTC	CASSIDLGEAEQYF
NA	TRBV20-1	NA	TRBJ1-1	TGCAGTGCTAGAGACGGGGGGAATCAGATCTCTGAAGCTTTCTTT	CSARDGGNQISEAFF
TRBD1	TRBV3-1	few	TRBJ2-7	TGTGCCAGCAGCCCTCGGGACAGGGGAGGCAGCGAGCAGTACTTC	CASSPRDRGGSEQYF
NA	TRBV10-3	NA	TRBJ2-2	TGTGCCACAGGGACTCCGTGGAACACCGGGGAGCTGTTTTTT	CATGTPWNTGELFF
TRBD1	TRBV6-5	few	TRBJ2-7	TGTGCCAGCAGTGTCGGGACAGGGGGCTTTGAGCAGTACTTC	CASSVGTGGFEQYF
TRBD1	TRBV7-8	NA	TRBJ1-5	TGTGCCAGCAGCTTAGCCATGAGGGACAGCCTTCCCCGACTCCAGCATTTT	CASSLAMRDSLPRLQHF
TRBD1	TRBV20-1	NA	TRBJ1-2	TGCAGTGCTCGGACCACAGGGGGCTCTAGCTATGGCTACACCTTC	CSARTTGGSSYGYTF
NA	TRBV7-2	few	TRBJ2-2	TGTGCCAGCAGCGTTAGTGGGTGGGGGAACACCGGGGAGCTGTTTTTT	CASSVSGWGNTGELFF
NA	TRBV12-3/TRBV12-4	few	TRBJ1-1	TGTGCCCAAACAGGGAACACTGAAGCTTTCTTT	CAQTGNTEAFF
TRBD2	TRBV4-3	NA	TRBJ2-3	TGCGCCAGCAGCCAAGCGGGGGGGAGAGATACGCAGTATTTT	CASSQAGGRDTQYF
NA	TRBV7-2	many	TRBJ2-3	TGTGCCAGCAGCGTCAGCACAGATACGCAGTATTTT	CASSVSTDTQYF
TRBD1	TRBV14	few	TRBJ2-1	TGTGCCAGCAGCCGGGACAGGGGCCAACCCTACGGTGAGCAGTTCTTC	CASSRDRGQPYGEQFF